This passage covers 23 T cell receptor beta chains from one sample sequenced in a study of blood T cell repertoires in COVID-19. Repertoires were generated with immunoSEQ multiplex PCR, while TCRdb's copy carries only in-frame clones and drops some. The table includes some 110,000 clones, about 85% detected once. Sequenced input: peripheral blood. The source is a man aged 35 to 55 with acute or convalescent COVID-19.

The chain employs TRBV13 and TRBJ1-6; 7 bases map to TRBD1. The CDR3 is made up of 13 amino acids. Looked up from germline, CDR1 is PRHDT and CDR2 is FYEKMQ (reference sequence). Trimming cost V 5 bases and J 11 bases; bases outside gene matches: 6. CDR3 region: CASSATGRPPLHF. The CDR3 bases are TGTGCCAGCAGCGCGACAGGGCGGCCACCCCTCCACTTT.

The genes are TRBV18 and TRBJ1-2; D gene unclear. V was trimmed by 5 bases and J by 4 bases, leaving 11 bases between them. CDR3 length equals 13 residues. Germline V gene data show CDR1 as KGHSH and CDR2 as LQKENI. In nucleotides, the CDR3 is TGTGCCAGCTCATCGGAGCTGCTCTATGGCTACACCTTC. It encodes CASSSELLYGYTF.

As concerns this clone: The same CDR3 arises from other DNA sequences in this sample as well. The chain employs TRBV4-1 and TRBJ1-1, with D possibly matching TRBD1 (6 bases). The CDR3 contains 15 residues. Germline lookup yields CDR1 MGHRA and CDR2 YSYEKL. The V gene lost 4 bases and the J gene lost 1 base, with 13 bases spanning the gap. The CDR3 sequence is CASSPTGQKNTEAFF. CDR3 nucleotide sequence: TGCGCCAGCAGCCCAACAGGACAGAAGAACACTGAAGCTTTCTTT.

CDR3 sequence: CASSPPDRENSPLHF. The CDR3 region has the DNA TGCGCCAGCAGCCCTCCCGACAGGGAAAATTCACCCCTCCACTTT. V usage is TRBV4-1 and J usage is TRBJ1-6, with TRBD1 identical over 7 bases. The J segment lost 7 bases and the V segment lost 4 bases, leaving 7 bases of the junction unmatched. CDR1 is MGHRA and CDR2 is YSYEKL in the germline V gene. This CDR3 is built from 15 residues.

The genes are TRBV11-3 and TRBJ1-4; D call uncertain. V gave up 5 bases and J gave up 7 bases, with 14 bases separating them. Germline V gene lookup returns CDR1 SGHNT and CDR2 YENEEA. The CDR3 covers 14 residues. The DNA for the CDR3 is TGTGCCAGCAGCCCCGGAGAAGGTGGTGAAAAACTGTTTTTT. Its translation is CASSPGEGGEKLFF.

This chain links TRBV7-3 with TRBJ2-1, with 8 positions matching TRBD2. The CDR3 is 18 amino acids. The junction had 12 bases not matched to a gene; V was cut back by 5 bases and J by 0 bases. Germline V gives CDR1 SGHTA, CDR2 FQGTGA. Here the CDR3 DNA reads TGTGCCAGCAGCCCCCGGGGTAGCGGGGTTAGCTCCTACAATGAGCAGTTCTTC. It yields the protein CASSPRGSGVSSYNEQFF.

This chain uses TRBV19 with TRBJ1-4; 9 bases match TRBD1. Germline trimming cut 5 bases from V and 0 bases from J; bases unmatched to any gene: 13. The CDR3 runs 19 residues. Germline-derived CDR1 and CDR2 are LNHDA and SQIVND (reference sequence). CDR3: CASSPLDRGVIATNEKLFF. CDR3 nucleotides: TGTGCCAGTAGTCCTCTCGACAGGGGGGTAATTGCAACTAATGAAAAACTGTTTTTT.

The DNA of the CDR3 is TGTGCCAGCAGCCTACAACAGGGGAATACCGGAAACACCATATATTTT. It codes for CASSLQQGNTGNTIYF. The chain employs TRBV7-8 and TRBJ1-3; 7 bases fit TRBD1. Germline V CDR1 and CDR2: SGHVS, FQNEAQ. This CDR3 contains 16 residues. V gave up 5 bases and J gave up 4 bases; unmatched junction bases: 11.

V and J are TRBV11-1 and TRBJ2-3; tentatively, D is TRBD1 (5 bases). Trimming took off 5 bases at V and 6 bases at J, with 21 bases between the two ends. The CDR3 sequence is 16 residues long. Germline CDR1 SGHAT, CDR2 FQDESV (reference sequence). Written as DNA, the CDR3 is TGTGCCAGCAGCGCGCACGACAGCGCACTTCTGGATACGCAGTATTTT. Its protein is CASSAHDSALLDTQYF.

The rearrangement joins TRBV9 to TRBJ1-1, with 12 bases fitting TRBD1. CDR3 length: 17 residues. Germline-derived CDR1 and CDR2 are SGDLS and YYNGEE. The ends lost 2 bases at V and 1 base at J; junction bases unmatched: 6. The chain's CDR3 is CASSVGGGQGANTEAFF. The CDR3 nucleotides are TGTGCCAGCAGCGTCGGCGGGGGACAGGGGGCGAACACTGAAGCTTTCTTT. The whole variable domain, remainder taken from reference TRBV9 and TRBJ1-1, is DSGVTQTPKHLITATGQRVTLRCSPRSGDLSVYWYQQSLDQGLQFLIQYYNGEERAKGNILERFSAQQFPDLHSELNLSSLELGDSALYFCASSVGGGQGANTEAFFGQGTRLTVV.

This chain uses TRBV11-3 with TRBJ1-2; 8 positions agree with TRBD1. This CDR3 has 16 residues. V trimming: 4 bases; J trimming: 5 bases; junction bases outside the gene matches: 12. CDR1 and CDR2 (germline): SGHNT, YENEEA. As DNA, the CDR3 is TGTGCCAGCAGCTCATTAACCGGGACAGGTACATATGGCTACACCTTC. It yields the protein CASSSLTGTGTYGYTF.

The V and J genes are TRBV7-2 and TRBJ1-1, with 7 nucleotides matching TRBD1. Looked up from germline, CDR1 is SGHTA and CDR2 is FQGNSA. CDR3 length: 12 residues. The V and J ends lost 3 bases and 10 bases, in that order; junction bases with no gene match: 5. The CDR3 spells CASSFDRVSAFF. CDR3 nucleotide sequence: TGTGCCAGCAGCTTTGACAGGGTATCAGCTTTCTTT.

This chain links TRBV16 with TRBJ2-4; D is perhaps TRBD1 (6 bases). CDR1 is KGHSY, CDR2 FQNENV, per germline. Trimming took off 7 bases at V and 7 bases at J, with 17 bases between the two ends. This CDR3 has 14 amino acids. The CDR3 region is CASTRPVTGNIQYF. The CDR3, as DNA: TGTGCCAGCACCCGTCCGGTAACAGGGAACATTCAGTACTTC.

The chain combines TRBV7-9 with TRBJ2-2; 7 bases are a match to TRBD2. CDR3 length: 16 residues. V shed 5 bases, J shed 1 base, and the junction held 7 bases outside the gene matches. Germline assignment: CDR1 SEHNR and CDR2 FQNEAQ (reference sequence). The CDR3 loop is CASSPLGGGNTGELFF. CDR3 coding DNA: TGTGCCAGCAGCCCCCTGGGCGGGGGGAACACCGGGGAGCTGTTTTTT. The full variable domain, with the rest looked up from reference TRBV7-9 and TRBJ2-2, is DTGVSQNPRHKITKRGQNVTFRCDPISEHNRLYWYRQTLGQGPEFLTYFQNEAQLEKSRLLSDRFSAERPKGSFSTLEIQRTEQGDSAMYLCASSPLGGGNTGELFFGEGSRLTVL.

The table lists this clone with a count of one. V is TRBV18 and J is TRBJ1-3, with D possibly matching TRBD1 (5 bases). This CDR3 contains 16 residues. Trimming shortened V by 4 bases and J by 0 bases, and 13 bases separated the two germline ends. Germline assignment: CDR1 KGHSH and CDR2 LQKENI. The CDR3 coding sequence is TGTGCCAGCTCACTTGGAGTAGGGGTCTCTGGAAACACCATATATTTT. Protein product: CASSLGVGVSGNTIYF.

This clone was counted a single time. The CDR3 here is CASSSRDRGNTEAFF. CDR3 DNA: TGTGCCAGCAGTAGCCGGGACAGGGGGAACACTGAAGCTTTCTTT. The chain uses TRBV6-5 and TRBJ1-1, with TRBD1 matching over 10 bases. V gave up 5 bases and J gave up 1 base; unmatched junction bases: 4. From germline, CDR1 is MNHEY and CDR2 SVGAGI. There are 15 residues in the CDR3.

The J gene is TRBJ2-1, the V gene TRBV7-9; the match to TRBD2 covers 12 bases. This CDR3 has 16 residues. From germline, CDR1 is SEHNR and CDR2 FQNEAQ (reference sequence). V lost 2 bases and J lost 8; bases outside the gene matches: 7. CDR3 amino acids: CASSLRSGLAGHEQFF. The CDR3, as DNA: TGTGCCAGCAGCTTAAGGTCCGGACTAGCGGGGCATGAGCAGTTCTTC.

The chain employs TRBV9 and TRBJ2-3; 11 bases are shared with TRBD1. The germline CDR1 and CDR2 sequences are SGDLS and YYNGEE. V was clipped by 3 bases and J by 4 bases; unmatched bases: 7. This CDR3 is built from 16 residues. The CDR3 sequence: CASSAGQGAGSDTQYF. The DNA of the CDR3 is TGTGCCAGCAGCGCCGGACAGGGGGCGGGATCAGATACGCAGTATTTT.

CDR3 nucleotides: TGTGCCAGCAGTTACCTTCAGGGTTCCTACGAGCAGTACTTC. Translated, it gives CASSYLQGSYEQYF. The chain links TRBV6-5 to TRBJ2-7; TRBD1 might be the D (5 bases). Per the germline V gene, CDR1 is MNHEY and CDR2 is SVGAGI. V lost 2 bases, J lost 1 base, and 9 bases lay in between. CDR3 length equals 14 residues.

The gene calls are TRBV9 and TRBJ2-2, with 13 bases aligning to TRBD2. Germline lookup yields CDR1 SGDLS and CDR2 YYNGEE. This CDR3 contains 16 residues. V was pared by 3 bases and J by 3 bases, with 2 bases of the junction left unmatched. The chain's CDR3 is CASSATSGRHTGELFF. The CDR3 nucleotides read TGTGCCAGCAGCGCGACTAGCGGGAGGCACACCGGGGAGCTGTTTTTT.

The chain has TRBV6-4 and TRBJ2-1; 9 nucleotides match TRBD1. The germline V gene has CDR1 MRHNA and CDR2 SNTAGT. The CDR3 length is 15 residues. With 6 bases clipped from V and 5 bases from J, the junction kept 8 bases outside the gene matches. The CDR3 nucleotides read TGTGCCAGCAGGGATACAGGGGGCCCTAACAATGAGCAGTTCTTC. As protein: CASRDTGGPNNEQFF.

The rearrangement joins TRBV19 to TRBJ1-5; TRBD1 matches 11 bases. The CDR3 covers 18 residues. Germline values: CDR1 LNHDA, CDR2 SQIVND (reference sequence). Trimming cost V 0 bases and J 1 base; bases outside gene matches: 5. CDR3 loop: CASSIEWTGGASNQPQHF. The CDR3 nucleotides read TGTGCCAGTAGTATAGAGTGGACAGGGGGCGCGAGCAATCAGCCCCAGCATTTT.

The chain recombines TRBV7-8 with TRBJ2-3; no definite D call. This CDR3 spans 13 amino acids. V was pared by 3 bases and J by 6 bases, with 10 bases between. CDR1 and CDR2 (germline): SGHVS, FQNEAQ. CDR3 loop: CASSFNYHDTQYF. CDR3 coding DNA: TGTGCCAGCAGCTTCAACTACCACGATACGCAGTATTTT.